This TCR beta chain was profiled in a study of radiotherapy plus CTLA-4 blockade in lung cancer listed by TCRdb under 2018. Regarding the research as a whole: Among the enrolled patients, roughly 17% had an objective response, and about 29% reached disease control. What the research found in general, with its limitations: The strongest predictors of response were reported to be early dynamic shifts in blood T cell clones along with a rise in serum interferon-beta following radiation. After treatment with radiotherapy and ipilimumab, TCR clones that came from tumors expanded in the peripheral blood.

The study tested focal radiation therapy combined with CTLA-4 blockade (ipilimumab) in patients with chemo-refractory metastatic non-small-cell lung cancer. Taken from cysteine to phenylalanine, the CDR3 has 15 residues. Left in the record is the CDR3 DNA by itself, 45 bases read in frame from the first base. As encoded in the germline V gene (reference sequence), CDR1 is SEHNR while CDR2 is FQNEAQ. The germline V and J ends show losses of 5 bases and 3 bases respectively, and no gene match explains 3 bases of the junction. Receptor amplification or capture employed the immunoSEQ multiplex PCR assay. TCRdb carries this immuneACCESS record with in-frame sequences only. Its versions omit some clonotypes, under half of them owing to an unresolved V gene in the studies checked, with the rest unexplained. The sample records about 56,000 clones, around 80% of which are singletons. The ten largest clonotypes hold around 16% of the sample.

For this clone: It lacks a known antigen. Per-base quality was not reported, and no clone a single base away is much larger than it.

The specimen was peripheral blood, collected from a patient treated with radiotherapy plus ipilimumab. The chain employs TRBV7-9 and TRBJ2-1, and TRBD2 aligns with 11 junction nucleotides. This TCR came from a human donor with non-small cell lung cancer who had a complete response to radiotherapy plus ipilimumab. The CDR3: CASSASGGIYNEQFF. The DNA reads TGTGCCAGCAGCGCTAGCGGGGGGATCTACAATGAGCAGTTCTTC.